These T cell receptor beta chains were read from a single sample in a study of PD-1 blockade in classical Hodgkin lymphoma. Using immunoSEQ multiplex PCR, the repertoire was profiled, and TCRdb retains in-frame clones only, with some absent. Found here are tens of thousands of clones, about 85% of them singletons; the top ten hold around 2.4%. The source material was CD4+ T cells from blood, sampled at baseline. These receptors were obtained from a human donor with classical Hodgkin lymphoma. The CDR3 runs from the conserved cysteine through the conserved F or W. The D gene is left open where the match is weak. The size of a clone is reported for some rows only, either as once, few or many, or as a class for expanded clones.

TRBJ2-5 . . TRBV18 TGTGCCAGCTCACCACCGCTCCGGGAGACCCAGTACTTC CASSPPLRETQYF
TRBJ1-4 . . TRBV27 TGTGCCAGCAGTTTGATGGATCCAGGGCGTGAAAAACTGTTTTTT CASSLMDPGREKLFF
TRBJ1-2 . . TRBV18 TGTGCCAGCTCCCTCTCAAGACAGGAAAAGGATGGCTACACCTTC CASSLSRQEKDGYTF
TRBJ2-1 . . TRBV10-1 TGCGCCAGCAGTGAGTCTCTTATACGCACCGGGATGCTTTTCCATGAGCAGTTCTTC CASSESLIRTGMLFHEQFF
TRBJ1-5 . . TRBV19 TGTGCCAGTAGTATCCCCCCGGTAGTGAGGCCCCAGCATTTT CASSIPPVVRPQHF
TRBJ2-7 . . TRBV2 TGTGCCAGCCAGAGCATACCCCCCTTCGAGCAGTACTTC CASQSIPPFEQYF
TRBJ1-2 . . TRBV5-5 TGTGCCAGCAGCTTGACCGGCAGTTCGAGCTATGGCTACACCTTC CASSLTGSSSYGYTF
TRBJ1-1 . . TRBV7-8 TGTGCAACAAATCGGCAGGGTTCATTTTACGCTGAAGCTTTCTTT CATNRQGSFYAEAFF
TRBJ2-5 once . TRBV19 TGTGCCAGTAGTTACGATGGGGGAGGTGAGACCCAGTACTTC CASSYDGGGETQYF
TRBJ1-5 . TRBD1 TRBV7-2 TGTGCCAGCAGCTTCGAAAACAGGGGACCCAATCAGCCCCAGCATTTT CASSFENRGPNQPQHF
TRBJ1-5 . . TRBV7-2 TGTGCCAGCAGCCCACGCAGGGGTAACAATCAGCCCCAGCATTTT CASSPRRGNNQPQHF
TRBJ2-5 . TRBD1 TRBV10-1 TGCGCCAGCAGTGCTGGACAGGGGGCCTGGGAGACCCAGTACTTC CASSAGQGAWETQYF
TRBJ1-2 . TRBD1 TRBV19 TGTGCCAGTATCGATAGAGACAGGGTGGACTATGGCTACACCTTC CASIDRDRVDYGYTF
TRBJ2-3 . TRBD2 TRBV5-4 TGTGCCAGCAGCTCGCTCGGACTAGCGGGAGATACGCAGTATTTT CASSSLGLAGDTQYF
TRBJ1-2 few . TRBV2 TGTGCCAGTCACAAGACAGGTTCCTATGGCTACACCTTC CASHKTGSYGYTF
TRBJ2-7 . . TRBV10-3 TGTGCCATCAGTGATCGAGGGGGGCGCGGGCAGTACTTC CAISDRGGRGQYF
TRBJ2-2 . TRBD2 TRBV18 TGTGCCAGCTTGCCGGGACTAGCGAACGGGGAGCTGTTTTTT CASLPGLANGELFF
TRBJ2-7 . . TRBV6-1 TGTGCCAGCCAAGTAGGGGGGGTCGGGTACGAGCAGTACTTC CASQVGGVGYEQYF
TRBJ1-5 few . TRBV19 TGTGCCAGTAGTATTTCGGGGGGGATCAGCAATCAGCCCCAGCATTTT CASSISGGISNQPQHF
TRBJ2-1 . . TRBV10-1 TGCGCCAGCAGCCCTCGTGGGCGAACAAACAATGAGCAGTTCTTC CASSPRGRTNNEQFF
TRBJ1-1 . . TRBV6-5 TGTGCCAGCAGTTCCGCGGACAGTAACACTGAAGCTTTCTTT CASSSADSNTEAFF
TRBJ2-3 . TRBD2 TRBV7-9 TGTGCCAGCAGCTTCGTACTAGCGGGGGGGATCACAGATACGCAGTATTTT CASSFVLAGGITDTQYF
TRBJ2-3 . . TRBV5-6 TGTGCCAGCAGCTTGACGGTCTATAGCACAGATACGCAGTATTTT CASSLTVYSTDTQYF
TRBJ2-1 . . TRBV12-2 TGTGCAGGTCGCTTAAGACTAGCGGGTAGTCGGAGCTACAATGAGCAGTTCTTC CAGRLRLAGSRSYNEQFF
TRBJ1-2 . . TRBV20-1 TGCAGTGCCCCGGATGTACCCACCTTC CSAPDVPTF
TRBJ2-7 . . TRBV11-3 TGTGCCAGCAGCGTCCGGGAGAAAGGCGAGCAGTACTTC CASSVREKGEQYF
TRBJ2-5 . . TRBV25-1 TGTGCCAGCAGTGACAGGGGCATCACCCAAGAGACCCAGTACTTC CASSDRGITQETQYF
TRBJ1-5 . TRBD1 TRBV6-5 TGTGCCAGCAGTCTAGACAGGGCCCCCAATCAGCCCCAGCATTTT CASSLDRAPNQPQHF
TRBJ1-2 . TRBD1 TRBV29-1 TGCAGCGTGGGGACAGGCCTTCATGGCTACACCTTC CSVGTGLHGYTF
TRBJ2-6 . TRBD1 TRBV2 TGTGCCAGCAGTGAGTCGTCAGGGGGAGCCAACGTCCTGACTTTC CASSESSGGANVLTF
TRBJ1-2 few . TRBV30 TGTGCCTGGAGGGACTATGGCTACACCTTC CAWRDYGYTF
TRBJ1-2 . . TRBV6-1 TGTGCCAGCAGTGTCCGGACGGAACTAGACTATGGCTACACCTTC CASSVRTELDYGYTF
TRBJ1-2 few . TRBV27 TGTGCCAGCAGTTTGGAGCCAGGCCTTAACTATGGCTACACCTTC CASSLEPGLNYGYTF
TRBJ1-1 . TRBD1 TRBV27 TGTGCCAGCAGTTTAAAGGGGGCGCATACTGAAGCTTTCTTT CASSLKGAHTEAFF
TRBJ2-7 . . TRBV6-1 TGTGCCAGCAGTGACCCACGAGGGTGGGGGTCCTACGAGCAGTACTTC CASSDPRGWGSYEQYF
TRBJ2-3 . . TRBV5-1 TGCGCCAGCAGCTCCTGGTCCGATACGCAGTATTTT CASSSWSDTQYF
TRBJ1-3 . . TRBV11-2 TGTGCCAGCAGCTTCCCCAGTGCAGGAATGAACACCATATATTTT CASSFPSAGMNTIYF
TRBJ1-5 . TRBD1 TRBV19 TGTGCCACGAGGGAGGCGGGACAGGGGTATCAGCCCCAGCATTTT CATREAGQGYQPQHF
TRBJ2-7 . . TRBV21-1 TGTGCCAGCAGCAAACCTGGCGGGAGTACGCGCACCTACGAGCAGTACTTC CASSKPGGSTRTYEQYF
TRBJ2-3 . TRBD2 TRBV7-9 TGTGCCAGCAGCTTAGGAAGAGCGGGGGCACGCACAGATACGCAGTATTTT CASSLGRAGARTDTQYF
TRBJ2-5 . TRBD1 TRBV18 TGTGCCAGCTCACCACCTCGGTTTGTCGACAGGGGGTTTCAAGAGACCCAGTACTTC CASSPPRFVDRGFQETQYF
TRBJ2-7 . . TRBV5-8 TGTGCCAGCAGCTCACCGTCGGCAGGGTCCTACGAGCAGTACTTC CASSSPSAGSYEQYF
TRBJ1-5 . . TRBV30 TGTGCCTACCGACCCCGGGGCCTCAATCAGCCCCAGCATTTT CAYRPRGLNQPQHF
TRBJ1-4 . . TRBV7-6 TGTGCCAGCAGCTTAGTATGGGGGCGCGGTGAAAAACTGTTTTTT CASSLVWGRGEKLFF
TRBJ2-7 . TRBD1 TRBV9 TGTGCCAGCAGCGGACAGGGGGCGTACGAGCAGTACTTC CASSGQGAYEQYF
TRBJ2-7 . TRBD2 TRBV7-2 TGTGCCAGCAGCCCGAGACTAGCGGGAGATATTTCCCACGAGCAGTACTTC CASSPRLAGDISHEQYF
TRBJ1-5 . . TRBV4-3 TGCGCCAGCAGCCAGGACCACATCACTGGGGGTCAGCCCCAGCATTTT CASSQDHITGGQPQHF
TRBJ1-1 . . TRBV30 TGTGCCTGGAAGATAGGGTTCAGGGACACTGAAGCTTTCTTT CAWKIGFRDTEAFF
TRBJ1-1 . . TRBV29-1 TGCAGCGTTCCGACTTGGAACACTGAAGCTTTCTTT CSVPTWNTEAFF
TRBJ2-2 . . TRBV2 TGTGCCAGCAGTGTGCAGGGGACCAAAAACACCGGGGAGCTGTTTTTT CASSVQGTKNTGELFF
TRBJ2-1 few TRBD1 TRBV18 TGTGCCAGCTCACCGGACAGGGGGCATAACAATGAGCAGTTCTTC CASSPDRGHNNEQFF
TRBJ2-2 . TRBD1 TRBV27 TGTGCCAGCAGGACCGGGACAGTGAACACCGGGGAGCTGTTTTTT CASRTGTVNTGELFF
TRBJ2-3 . . TRBV25-1 TGTGCCAGCAGTGAATCAGTTTTAGCGCGCACAGATACGCAGTATTTT CASSESVLARTDTQYF
TRBJ2-2 . . TRBV5-6 TGTGCCAGCAGCTTGGGGGGTACGAACACCGGGGAGCTGTTTTTT CASSLGGTNTGELFF
TRBJ2-2 once TRBD2 TRBV19 TGTGCCAGTAGTATAGGGTACGGCGGGAGTACCGGGGAGCTGTTTTTT CASSIGYGGSTGELFF